Below, one T cell receptor (beta chain) is given with its context. No DNA is shown, since the ends of the CDR3 on it are uncertain; the CDR3 is the one TCRdb lists. The data originate from a study of T cells in Graves' hyperthyroidism and ophthalmopathy. Germline CDR1 is SNHLY and CDR2 is FYNNEI. The CDR3 contains 23 residues when both ends are counted. The study left out patients who had uncontrolled infection, other autoimmune disease, pregnancy or lactation. RNA transcripts gave rise to amplified TCR beta CDR3 regions. In the first-round RT-PCR of the TCR CDR3, the HTBI primer set was used. TCRdb processed the multiplex PCR reads anew with MiXCR; each CDR3 protein has one entry. The sample has hundreds of thousands of distinct CDR3 sequences, around 13% seen once.

This clonotype originated in a woman in her 30s with Graves' hyperthyroidism that later progressed to Graves' ophthalmopathy. Input material: blood. The rearrangement joins TRBV2 to TRBJ1-3; the table's D call TRBD1 went unverified against the DNA. The CDR3 is CASGRDRGDEQYFGPGGGNTIYF.